This record looks at one T cell receptor beta chain sequence and its context. The antigen remains unidentified. This specimen comes from a study of T cell repertoires and HLA-DP antigens. Overall study: Average DNA input: 218.4 ng for CD137+CD4+ sorts, around 1,200 ng pre-culture. Study findings and constraints: Average cumulative frequency of previously undetected clones was 30% to 40% against one allele and more than 50% against the other.

The assay was immunoSEQ multiplex PCR, and TCRdb's table has in-frame clones only and misses some. Here the sample spans about 89,000 clones, 86% being singletons. The CDR3 sequence is 15 residues long. The ends lost 7 bases at V and 7 bases at J; junction bases unmatched: 7. Germline lookup yields CDR1 MNHEY and CDR2 SMNVEV (reference sequence). Untouched CD4+ T cells were bead-isolated from PBMC at about 97.7% purity. What was sequenced was CD4+ T cells from PBMCs. The sequence derives from a middle-aged man in good health and CMV-seronegative. The chain is built from TRBV27 and TRBJ2-3, with 14 bases matching TRBD2. CDR3 in DNA: TGTGCCAGCAAACCAGGACTAGCGGGAGGCTATACGCAGTATTTT. This encodes CASKPGLAGGYTQYF.